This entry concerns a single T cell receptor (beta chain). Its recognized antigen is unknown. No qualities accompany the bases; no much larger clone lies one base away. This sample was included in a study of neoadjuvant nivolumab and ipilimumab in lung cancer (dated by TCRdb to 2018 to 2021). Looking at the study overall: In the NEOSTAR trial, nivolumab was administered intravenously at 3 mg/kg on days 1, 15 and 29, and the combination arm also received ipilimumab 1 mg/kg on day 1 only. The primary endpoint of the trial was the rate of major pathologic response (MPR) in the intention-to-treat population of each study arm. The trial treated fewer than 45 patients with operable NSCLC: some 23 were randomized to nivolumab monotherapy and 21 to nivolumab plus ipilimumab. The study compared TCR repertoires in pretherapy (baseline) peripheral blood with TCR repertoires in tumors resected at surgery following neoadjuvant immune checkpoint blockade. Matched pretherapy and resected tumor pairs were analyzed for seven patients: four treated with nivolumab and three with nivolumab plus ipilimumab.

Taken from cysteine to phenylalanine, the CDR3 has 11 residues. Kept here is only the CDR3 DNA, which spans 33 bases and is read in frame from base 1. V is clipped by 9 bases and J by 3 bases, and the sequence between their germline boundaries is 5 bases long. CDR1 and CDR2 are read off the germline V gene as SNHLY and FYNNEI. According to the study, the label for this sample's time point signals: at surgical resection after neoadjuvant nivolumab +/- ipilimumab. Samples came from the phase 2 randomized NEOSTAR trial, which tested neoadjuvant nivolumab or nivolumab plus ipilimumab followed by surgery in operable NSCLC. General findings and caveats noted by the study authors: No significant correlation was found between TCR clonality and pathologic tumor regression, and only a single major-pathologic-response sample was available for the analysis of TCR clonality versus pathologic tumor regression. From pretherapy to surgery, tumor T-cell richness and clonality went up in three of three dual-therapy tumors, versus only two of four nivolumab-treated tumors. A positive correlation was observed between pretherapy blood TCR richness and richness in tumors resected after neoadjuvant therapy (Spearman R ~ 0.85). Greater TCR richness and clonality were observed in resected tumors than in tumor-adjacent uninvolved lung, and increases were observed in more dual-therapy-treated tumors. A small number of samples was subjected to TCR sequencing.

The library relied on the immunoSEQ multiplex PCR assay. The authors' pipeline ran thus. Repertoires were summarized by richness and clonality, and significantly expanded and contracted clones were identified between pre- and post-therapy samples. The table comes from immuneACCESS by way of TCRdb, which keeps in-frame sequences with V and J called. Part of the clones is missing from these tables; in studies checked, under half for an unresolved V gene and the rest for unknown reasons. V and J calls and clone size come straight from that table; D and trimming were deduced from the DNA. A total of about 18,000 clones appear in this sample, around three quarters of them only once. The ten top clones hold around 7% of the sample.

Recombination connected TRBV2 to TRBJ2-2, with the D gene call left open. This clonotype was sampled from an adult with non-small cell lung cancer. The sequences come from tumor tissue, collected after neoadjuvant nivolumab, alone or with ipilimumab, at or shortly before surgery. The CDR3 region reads CASTDTGELFF. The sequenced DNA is TGTGCCAGTACTGACACCGGGGAGCTGTTTTTT.